The rows below give T cell receptor beta chains drawn from one sample of a study of shared clonotypes between healthy human individuals. Here immunoSEQ multiplex PCR was the method, and the copy in TCRdb shows in-frame clones only, minus some. In the table there are about 1.9 million clones, 93% of which are singletons. The sample was naive CD8+ T cells from PBMCs. These receptors all come from a man younger than 35 in good health. Some clones in this sample may be carry-over from other donors' samples. CDR3s include the opening cysteine and the closing phenylalanine or tryptophan. Clone size is given for some rows only: seen once, a few or many times, or a class if the clone is expanded.

V	size	CDR3
TRBV7-8	NA	CASSIPGLHEKLFF
TRBV27	NA	CASSPTGTGRNTIYF
TRBV4-1	NA	CASRPTGGSFETQYF
TRBV6-6	NA	CASSLEGGYYGYTF
TRBV2	NA	CASSSGTSRVHEQYF
TRBV7-3	once	CASSPLNPGTSPYNEQFF
TRBV6-6	NA	CASSNWVGRQYEQYF
TRBV7-3	NA	CASSPTGGSTEAFF
TRBV9	once	CASSVQHTSTDTQYF
TRBV27	NA	CASSWGGAEAFF
TRBV7-9	few	CASSYIPLENTEAFF
TRBV6-1	NA	CASSEALVFGAGSFIQYF
TRBV5-6	few	CASIGTVAMNTEAFF
TRBV9	NA	CASSVEGGYQETQYF
TRBV7-9	NA	CASSLRPPYEQYF
TRBV5-1	NA	CASSWSLRGDTEAFF
TRBV4-2	NA	CASSQVPDSQQVAFF
TRBV30	NA	CAWSHGTGRLIEQYF
TRBV4-1	NA	CASSQDPASEYNEQFF
TRBV7-8	NA	CASSLGRTAYGYTF
TRBV27	NA	CASSQKIPGREFF
TRBV28	NA	CASTPNGGRGSYEQYF
TRBV9	few	CASSVGPKRGYTF
TRBV28	NA	CASRAGTSLLNEQFF
TRBV7-9	NA	CASSLAGIYNEQFF
TRBV18	few	CASSSGELFF